This entry features one T cell receptor (beta chain) sequence. Germline V gene data show CDR1 as DFQATT and CDR2 as SNEGSKA (reference sequence). With 6 bases removed from V and 4 bases from J, the gap between germline ends came to 12 bases. The CDR3 loop spans 12 amino acids. This sample is part of a study of blood T cells in healthy people across ages. Using a J-beta primer mix together with a sample-barcoded 5' primer, a second PCR was run for about 6 to 11 cycles. Via MiXCR, TCRdb re-called the 5' RACE reads, giving one row per CDR3 protein. This sample carries 1.5 million or so distinct CDR3 sequences, approximately 43% of them seen once, and the ten largest clones take around 4%.

The sequence was obtained from a woman under 30 in good health. V usage is TRBV20-1 and J usage is TRBJ1-2; the D gene is possibly TRBD1 (6 bases). Sequencing input: blood. The chain's CDR3 is CSARGSSYGYTF. In nucleotides, the CDR3 is TGCAGTGCGAGGGGGTCTAGCTATGGCTACACCTTC.